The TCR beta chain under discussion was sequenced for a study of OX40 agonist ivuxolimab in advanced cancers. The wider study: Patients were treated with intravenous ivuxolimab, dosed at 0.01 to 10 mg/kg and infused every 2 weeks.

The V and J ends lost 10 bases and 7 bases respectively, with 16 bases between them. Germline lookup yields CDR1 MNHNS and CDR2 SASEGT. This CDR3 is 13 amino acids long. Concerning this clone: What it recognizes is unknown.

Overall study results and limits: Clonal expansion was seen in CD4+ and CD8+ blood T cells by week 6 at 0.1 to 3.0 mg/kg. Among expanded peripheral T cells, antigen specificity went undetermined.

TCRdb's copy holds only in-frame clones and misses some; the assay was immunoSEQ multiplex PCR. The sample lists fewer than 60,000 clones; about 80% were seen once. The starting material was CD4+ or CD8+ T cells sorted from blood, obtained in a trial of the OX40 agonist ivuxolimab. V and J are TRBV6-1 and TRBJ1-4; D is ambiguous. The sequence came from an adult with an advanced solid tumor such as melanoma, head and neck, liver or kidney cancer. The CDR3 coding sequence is TGTGCCACCCTTCAGCACGGTAGTGAAAAACTGTTTTTT. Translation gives CATLQHGSEKLFF.